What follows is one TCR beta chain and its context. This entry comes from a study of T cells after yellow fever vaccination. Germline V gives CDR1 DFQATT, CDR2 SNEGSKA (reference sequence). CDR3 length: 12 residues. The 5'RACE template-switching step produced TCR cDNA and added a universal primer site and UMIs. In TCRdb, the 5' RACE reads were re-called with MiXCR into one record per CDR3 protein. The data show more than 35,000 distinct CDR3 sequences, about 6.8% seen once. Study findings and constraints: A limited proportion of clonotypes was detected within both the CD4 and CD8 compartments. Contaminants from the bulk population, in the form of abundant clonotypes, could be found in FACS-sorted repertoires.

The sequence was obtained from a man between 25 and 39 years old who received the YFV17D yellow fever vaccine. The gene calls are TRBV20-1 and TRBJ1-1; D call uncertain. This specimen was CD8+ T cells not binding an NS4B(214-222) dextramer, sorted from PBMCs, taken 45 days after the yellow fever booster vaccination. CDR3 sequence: CRALLVNTEAFF. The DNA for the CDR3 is TGCAGAGCCCTTCTGGTGAACACTGAAGCTTTCTTT.